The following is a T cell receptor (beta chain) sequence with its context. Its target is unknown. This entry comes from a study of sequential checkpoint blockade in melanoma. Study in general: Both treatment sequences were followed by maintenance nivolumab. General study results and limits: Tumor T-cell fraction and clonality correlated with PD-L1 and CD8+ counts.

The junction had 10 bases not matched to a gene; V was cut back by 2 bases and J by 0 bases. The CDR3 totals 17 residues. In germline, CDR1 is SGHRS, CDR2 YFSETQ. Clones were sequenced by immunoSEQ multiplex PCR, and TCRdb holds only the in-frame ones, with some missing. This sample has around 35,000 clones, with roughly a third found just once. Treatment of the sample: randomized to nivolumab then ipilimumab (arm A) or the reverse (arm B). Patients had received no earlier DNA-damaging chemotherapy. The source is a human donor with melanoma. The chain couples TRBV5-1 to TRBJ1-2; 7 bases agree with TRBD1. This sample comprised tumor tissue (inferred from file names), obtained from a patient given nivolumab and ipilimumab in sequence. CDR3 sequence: CASSFRDSAETNYGYTF. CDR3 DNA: TGCGCCAGCAGCTTCCGGGACAGCGCGGAAACTAACTATGGCTACACCTTC. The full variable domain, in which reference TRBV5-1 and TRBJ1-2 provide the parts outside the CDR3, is KAGVTQTPRYLIKTRGQQVTLSCSPISGHRSVSWYQQTPGQGLQFLFEYFSETQRNKGNFPGRFSGRQFSNSRSEMNVSTLELGDSALYLCASSFRDSAETNYGYTFGSGTRLTVV.